This T cell receptor (beta chain) was identified during a study of blood T cell repertoires in COVID-19. Study summary: Samples came from the United States, Italy and Spain, spanning acute and convalescent COVID-19. Sample material is recorded as cDNA or gDNA derived from T cells, B-cell-depleted T cells, or PBMCs.

Germline trimming cut 5 bases from V and 6 bases from J; bases unmatched to any gene: 6. CDR1 is SGHTA and CDR2 is FQGNSA in the germline V gene. The CDR3 extends over 13 amino acids. In the authors' methods: By means of reference gene primer amplification, nucleated cell counts were estimated. TCRdb's table, derived via immunoSEQ multiplex PCR, lists solely in-frame clones and lacks some. That table is the source of V, J and clone size, and D and trimming were worked out from the DNA. The table lists about 480,000 clones, around 89% of them singletons, with around 4.4% in the top ten. This chain joins TRBV7-2 and TRBJ1-1; 7 nucleotides match TRBD1. The receptor comes from a woman aged 30 to 39 with acute or convalescent COVID-19. The sample was peripheral blood. The CDR3 is CASSRSRGPEAFF. Here the CDR3 DNA reads TGTGCCAGCAGCCGTAGTAGGGGGCCTGAAGCTTTCTTT.